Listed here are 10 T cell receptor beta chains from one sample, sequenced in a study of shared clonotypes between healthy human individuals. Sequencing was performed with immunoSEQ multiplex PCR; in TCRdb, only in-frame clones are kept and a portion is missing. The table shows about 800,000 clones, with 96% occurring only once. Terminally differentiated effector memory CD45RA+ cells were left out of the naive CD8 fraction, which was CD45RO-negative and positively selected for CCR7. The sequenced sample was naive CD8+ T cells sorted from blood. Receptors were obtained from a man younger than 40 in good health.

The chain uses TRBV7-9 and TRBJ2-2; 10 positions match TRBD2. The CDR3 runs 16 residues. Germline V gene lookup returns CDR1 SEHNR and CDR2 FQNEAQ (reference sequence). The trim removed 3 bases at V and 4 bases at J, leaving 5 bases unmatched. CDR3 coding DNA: TGTGCCAGCAGCTTTATAGCGGGAGGTATCACCGGGGAGCTGTTTTTT. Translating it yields CASSFIAGGITGELFF.

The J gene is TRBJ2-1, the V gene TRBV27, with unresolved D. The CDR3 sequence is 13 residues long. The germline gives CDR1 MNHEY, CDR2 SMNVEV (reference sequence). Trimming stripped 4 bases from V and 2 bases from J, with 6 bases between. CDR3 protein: CASSSWPYNEQFF. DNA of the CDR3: TGTGCCAGCAGTTCGTGGCCCTACAATGAGCAGTTCTTC.

CDR3 in amino acids: CASSLRDYNEQFF. The CDR3 DNA reads as TGTGCCAGCAGTTTACGAGATTACAATGAGCAGTTCTTC. The gene calls are TRBV28 and TRBJ2-1; D ambiguous. Germline V gene sequence: CDR1 MDHEN, CDR2 SYDVKM. With 2 bases removed from V and 4 bases from J, the gap between germline ends came to 6 bases. The CDR3 contains 13 residues.

CDR3 protein: CSARDRYGYTF. The CDR3 DNA sequence: TGCAGTGCTAGAGATCGGTATGGCTACACCTTC. The gene calls are TRBV20-1 and TRBJ1-2; D gene ambiguous. With 0 bases removed from V and 5 bases from J, the gap between germline ends came to 4 bases. Germline loops: CDR1 DFQATT, CDR2 SNEGSKA (reference sequence). The CDR3 loop spans 11 amino acids.

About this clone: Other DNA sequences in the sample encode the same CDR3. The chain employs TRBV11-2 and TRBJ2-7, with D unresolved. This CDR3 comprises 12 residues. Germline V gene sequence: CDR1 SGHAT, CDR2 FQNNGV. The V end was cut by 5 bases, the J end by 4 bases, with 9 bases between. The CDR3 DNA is TGTGCCAGCAGCCAGAGGTCATACGAGCAGTACTTC. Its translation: CASSQRSYEQYF.

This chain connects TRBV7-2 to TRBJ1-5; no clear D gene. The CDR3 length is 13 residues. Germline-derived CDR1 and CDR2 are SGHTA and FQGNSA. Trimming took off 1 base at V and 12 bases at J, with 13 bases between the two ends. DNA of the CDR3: TGTGCCAGCAGCTTAGAGACCCCATACGTCCAGCATTTT. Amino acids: CASSLETPYVQHF.

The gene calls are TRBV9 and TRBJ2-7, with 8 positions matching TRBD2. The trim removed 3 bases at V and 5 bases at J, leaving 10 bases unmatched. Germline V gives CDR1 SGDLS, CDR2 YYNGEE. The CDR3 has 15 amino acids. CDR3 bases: TGTGCCAGCAGCGAAGATGGACTAGCTATCCACGAGCAGTACTTC. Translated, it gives CASSEDGLAIHEQYF.

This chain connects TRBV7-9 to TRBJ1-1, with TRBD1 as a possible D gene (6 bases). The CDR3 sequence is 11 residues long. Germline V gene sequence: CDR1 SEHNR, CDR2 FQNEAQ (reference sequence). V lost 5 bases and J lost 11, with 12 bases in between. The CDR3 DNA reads TGTGCCAGCAGCGCGCAGGGGTATGCTTTCTTT. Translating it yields CASSAQGYAFF. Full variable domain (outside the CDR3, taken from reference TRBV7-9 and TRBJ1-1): DTGVSQNPRHKITKRGQNVTFRCDPISEHNRLYWYRQTLGQGPEFLTYFQNEAQLEKSRLLSDRFSAERPKGSFSTLEIQRTEQGDSAMYLCASSAQGYAFFGQGTRLTVV.

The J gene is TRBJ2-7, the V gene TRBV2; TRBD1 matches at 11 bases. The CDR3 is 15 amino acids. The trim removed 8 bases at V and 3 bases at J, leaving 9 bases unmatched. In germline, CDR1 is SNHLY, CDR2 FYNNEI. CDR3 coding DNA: TGTGCCAGCTCGCTCCGGGACAGGGGGAGCTACGAGCAGTACTTC. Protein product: CASSLRDRGSYEQYF.

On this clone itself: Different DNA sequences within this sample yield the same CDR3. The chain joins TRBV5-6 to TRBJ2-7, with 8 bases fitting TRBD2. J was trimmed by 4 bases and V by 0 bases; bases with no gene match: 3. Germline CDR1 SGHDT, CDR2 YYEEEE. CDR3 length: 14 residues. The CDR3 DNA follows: TGTGCCAGCAGCTTGGTAAGCGGGAGTTACGAGCAGTACTTC. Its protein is CASSLVSGSYEQYF.